This T cell receptor beta chain originates from a study of cytomegalovirus exposure and HLA in healthy donors. General observations from the study: Some public TCRs appeared in many individuals, while most sequences were rare. The study put 150 or so TCR beta chains on its list as cytomegalovirus-associated.

This table comes from immunoSEQ multiplex PCR, and its TCRdb copy is limited to in-frame clones, with some not included. In the table there are 150,000 to 200,000 clones, 75% to 90% of which are singletons. The sample holds one count of this clone. Its antigen is undetermined. V was shortened by 7 bases and J by 0 bases, with 11 bases between the two germline ends. Germline-derived CDR1 and CDR2 are SGHDT and YYEEEE. The CDR3 runs to 14 residues. This receptor was taken from a woman aged 18-35 years in good health and CMV-seronegative. The rearrangement uses TRBV5-6 and TRBJ2-4; no definite D call. The material sequenced was PBMCs. CDR3 sequence reads: CASRSRVAKNIQYF. For the CDR3, the DNA is TGTGCCAGCCGGTCCCGGGTAGCCAAAAACATTCAGTACTTC.